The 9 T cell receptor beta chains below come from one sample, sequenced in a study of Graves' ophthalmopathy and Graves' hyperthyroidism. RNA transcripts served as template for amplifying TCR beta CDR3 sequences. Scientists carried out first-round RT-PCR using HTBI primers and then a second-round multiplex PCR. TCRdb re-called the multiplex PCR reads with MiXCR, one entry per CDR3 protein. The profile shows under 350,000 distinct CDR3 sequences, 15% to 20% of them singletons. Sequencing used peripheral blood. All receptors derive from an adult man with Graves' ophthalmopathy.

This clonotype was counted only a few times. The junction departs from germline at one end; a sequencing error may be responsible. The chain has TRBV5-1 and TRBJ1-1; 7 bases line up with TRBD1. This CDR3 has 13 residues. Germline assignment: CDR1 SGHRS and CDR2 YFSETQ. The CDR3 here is CASSLGTGTGAFF. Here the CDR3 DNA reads TGCGCCAGCAGCTTGGGGACAGGAACTGGAGCTTTCTTT.

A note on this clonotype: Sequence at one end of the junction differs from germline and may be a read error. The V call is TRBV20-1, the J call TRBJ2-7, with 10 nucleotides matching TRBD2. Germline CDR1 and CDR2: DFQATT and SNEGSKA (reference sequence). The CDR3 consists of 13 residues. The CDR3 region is CSVRALAGDEQYF. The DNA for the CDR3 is TGCAGTGTTAGAGCTCTAGCGGGAGACGAGCAGTACTTC.

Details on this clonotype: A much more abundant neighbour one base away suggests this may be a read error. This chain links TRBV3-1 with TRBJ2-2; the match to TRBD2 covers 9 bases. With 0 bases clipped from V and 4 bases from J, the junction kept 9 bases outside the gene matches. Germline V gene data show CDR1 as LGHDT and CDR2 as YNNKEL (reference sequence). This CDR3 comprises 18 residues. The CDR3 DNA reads TGTGCCAGCAGCCAAGATTCGCCTAGCGGGACGAGCACCGGGGAGCTGTTTTTT. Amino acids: CASSQDSPSGTSTGELFF.

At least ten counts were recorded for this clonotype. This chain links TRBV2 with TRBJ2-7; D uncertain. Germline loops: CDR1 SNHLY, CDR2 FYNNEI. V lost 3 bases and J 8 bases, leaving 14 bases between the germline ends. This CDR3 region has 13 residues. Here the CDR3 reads CASSDGPSRQQYF. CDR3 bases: TGTGCCAGCAGTGATGGCCCCTCCCGCCAGCAGTACTTC.

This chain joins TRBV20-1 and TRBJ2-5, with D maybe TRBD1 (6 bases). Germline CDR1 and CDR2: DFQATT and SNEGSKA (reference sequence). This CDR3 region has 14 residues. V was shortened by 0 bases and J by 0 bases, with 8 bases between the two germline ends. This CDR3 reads CSARDWTDQETQYF. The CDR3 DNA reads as TGCAGTGCTAGAGATTGGACAGACCAAGAGACCCAGTACTTC.

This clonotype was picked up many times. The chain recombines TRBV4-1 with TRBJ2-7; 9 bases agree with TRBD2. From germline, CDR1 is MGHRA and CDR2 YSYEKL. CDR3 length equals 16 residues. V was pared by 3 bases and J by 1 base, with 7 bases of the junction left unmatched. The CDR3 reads CASSQSLAGTSYEQYF. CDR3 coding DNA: TGCGCCAGCAGCCAGAGCCTAGCGGGGACATCCTACGAGCAGTACTTC.

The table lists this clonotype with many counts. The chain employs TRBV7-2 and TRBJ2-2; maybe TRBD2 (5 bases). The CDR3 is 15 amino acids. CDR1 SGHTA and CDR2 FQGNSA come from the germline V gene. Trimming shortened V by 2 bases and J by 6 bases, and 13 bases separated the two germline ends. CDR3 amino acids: CASSLSGNFAGELFF. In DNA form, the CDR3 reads TGTGCCAGCAGCTTATCCGGGAATTTCGCCGGGGAGCTGTTTTTT.

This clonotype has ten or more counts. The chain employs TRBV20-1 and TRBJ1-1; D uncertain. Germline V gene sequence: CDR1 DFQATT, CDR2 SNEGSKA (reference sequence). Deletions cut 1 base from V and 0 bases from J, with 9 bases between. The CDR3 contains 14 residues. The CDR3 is CSARVIVLNTEAFF. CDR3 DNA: TGCAGTGCTAGAGTTATCGTGCTGAACACTGAAGCTTTCTTT.

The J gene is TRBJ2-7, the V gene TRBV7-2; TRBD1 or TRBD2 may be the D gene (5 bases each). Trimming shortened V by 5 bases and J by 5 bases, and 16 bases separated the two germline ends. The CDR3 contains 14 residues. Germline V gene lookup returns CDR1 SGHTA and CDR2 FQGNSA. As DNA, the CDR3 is TGTGCCAGCAGCGTCGACGAGGGGCACAACGAGCAGTACTTC. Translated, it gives CASSVDEGHNEQYF. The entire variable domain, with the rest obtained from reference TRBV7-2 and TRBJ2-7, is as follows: GAGVSQSPSNKVTEKGKDVELRCDPISGHTALYWYRQSLGQGLEFLIYFQGNSAPDKSGLPSDRFSAERTGGSVSTLTIQRTQQEDSAVYLCASSVDEGHNEQYFGPGTRLTVT.